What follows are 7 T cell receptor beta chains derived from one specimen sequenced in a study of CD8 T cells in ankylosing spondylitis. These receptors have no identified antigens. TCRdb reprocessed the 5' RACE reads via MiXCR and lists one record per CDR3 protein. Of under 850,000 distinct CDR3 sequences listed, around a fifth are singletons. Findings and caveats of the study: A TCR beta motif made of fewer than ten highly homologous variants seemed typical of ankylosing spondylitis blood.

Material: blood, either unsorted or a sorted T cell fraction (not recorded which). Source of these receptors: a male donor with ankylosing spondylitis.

The CDR3 sequence is CASSPKTNEQFF. The CDR3 DNA sequence: TGTGCCAGCAGCCCTAAGACGAATGAGCAGTTCTTC. V and J are TRBV3-1 and TRBJ2-1; no clear D. The CDR3 is 12 residues long. Germline-derived CDR1 and CDR2 are LGHDT and YNNKEL (reference sequence). Trimming cost V 4 bases and J 7 bases, with 8 bases left between them.

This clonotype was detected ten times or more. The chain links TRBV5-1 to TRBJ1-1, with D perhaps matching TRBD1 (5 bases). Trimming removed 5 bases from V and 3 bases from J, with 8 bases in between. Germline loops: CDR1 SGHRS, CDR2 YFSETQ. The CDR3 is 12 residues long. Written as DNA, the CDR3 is TGCGCCAGCAGTATGGGGGACACTGAAGCTTTCTTT. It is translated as CASSMGDTEAFF. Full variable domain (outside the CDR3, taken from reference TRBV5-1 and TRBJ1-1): KAGVTQTPRYLIKTRGQQVTLSCSPISGHRSVSWYQQTPGQGLQFLFEYFSETQRNKGNFPGRFSGRQFSNSRSEMNVSTLELGDSALYLCASSMGDTEAFFGQGTRLTVV.

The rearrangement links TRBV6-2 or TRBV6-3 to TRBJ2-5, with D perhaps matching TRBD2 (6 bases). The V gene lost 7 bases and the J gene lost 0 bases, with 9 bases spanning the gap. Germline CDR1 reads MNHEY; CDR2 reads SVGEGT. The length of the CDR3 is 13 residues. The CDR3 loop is CASTRDYQETQYF. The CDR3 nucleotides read TGTGCCAGCACCCGGGACTACCAAGAGACCCAGTACTTC.

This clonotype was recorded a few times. The CDR3 here is CASSLAGILGEQYF. CDR3 nucleotides: TGTGCCAGCAGCTTAGCTGGGATCTTGGGAGAGCAGTACTTC. The V call is TRBV7-6, the J call TRBJ2-7; D remains unclear. This CDR3 has 14 residues. V shed 0 bases and J shed 7 bases, with 13 bases lying between them. The V gene's germline CDR1 is SGHVS and CDR2 FNYEAQ. The full variable domain, rest sourced from reference TRBV7-6 and TRBJ2-7, is GAGVSQSPRYKVTKRGQDVALRCDPISGHVSLYWYRQALGQGPEFLTYFNYEAQQDKSGLPNDRFSAERPEGSISTLTIQRTEQRDSAMYRCASSLAGILGEQYFGPGTRLTVT.

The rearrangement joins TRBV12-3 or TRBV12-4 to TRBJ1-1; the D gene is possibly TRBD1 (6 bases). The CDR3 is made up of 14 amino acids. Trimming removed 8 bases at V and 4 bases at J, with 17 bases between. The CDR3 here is CASAEGGKGTEAFF. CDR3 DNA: TGTGCCAGCGCTGAGGGGGGTAAAGGCACTGAAGCTTTCTTT.

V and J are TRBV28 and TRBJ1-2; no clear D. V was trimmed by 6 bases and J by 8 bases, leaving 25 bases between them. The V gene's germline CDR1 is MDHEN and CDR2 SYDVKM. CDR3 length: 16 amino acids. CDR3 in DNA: TGTGCCAGCAGGGAGGAGAGCCGCGATTATTTGCTGGGCTACACCTTC. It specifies CASREESRDYLLGYTF.

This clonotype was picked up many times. The CDR3 here is CASSPGWSDGYTF. The DNA of the CDR3 is TGTGCCAGCAGCCCAGGGTGGAGCGATGGCTACACCTTC. The chain carries TRBV2 and TRBJ1-2, with D tentatively TRBD1 (5 bases). Germline V CDR1 and CDR2: SNHLY, FYNNEI. The CDR3 sequence is 13 residues long. Trimming pared 6 bases from V and 6 bases from J, leaving 14 bases between.